This T cell receptor (beta chain) was sequenced during a study of CD8+ T cells in alopecia areata. This clone was seen a few times. Sequencing templates came from extracted RNA that was reverse transcribed into cDNA. TCRdb's copy holds only in-frame clones and misses some; the assay was immunoSEQ multiplex PCR. The table shows 180,000 or so clones, with roughly 60% occurring only once. Treatment denoted: oral pan-JAK inhibitor, 5-10 mg twice daily. Germline CDR1 ENHRY, CDR2 SYGVKD. V was pared by 6 bases and J by 4 bases, with 10 bases between. The CDR3 loop spans 13 amino acids. The receptor comes from a human donor with alopecia areata. This chain uses TRBV10-3 with TRBJ2-1, with TRBD1 as a possible D gene (6 bases). The sample was CD4+ T cells sorted from blood, taken at week 24, from a patient treated with tofacitinib. In DNA form, the CDR3 reads TGTGCCATCAGCCTACAGGGATACAATGAGCAGTTCTTC. Encoded protein: CAISLQGYNEQFF.